This T cell receptor (beta chain) was retrieved from a study of T-cell memory formation after mild COVID-19. The CDR3 is made up of 14 amino acids. Looked up from germline, CDR1 is MNHEY and CDR2 is SMNVEV (reference sequence). V was clipped by 6 bases and J by 7 bases; unmatched bases: 10. Employing constant-segment primers, 5'RACE generated TCR alpha and TCR beta cDNA libraries bearing sample barcodes and UMIs. TCRdb analysed the 5' RACE reads with MiXCR anew, one entry per CDR3 protein. The table includes about 470,000 distinct CDR3 sequences, around 27% detected once. The rearrangement links TRBV27 to TRBJ2-7, with 9 bases identical to TRBD1. Input material: PBMCs or a T cell subset sorted from them (not recorded which). This TCR came from an adult woman who had mild COVID-19 (a few samples of this study predate the infection). Cell type and time point are not known. CDR3 in amino acids: CASRSRDRAREQYF. CDR3 nucleotides: TGTGCCAGCAGAAGCCGGGACAGGGCGAGGGAGCAGTACTTC.